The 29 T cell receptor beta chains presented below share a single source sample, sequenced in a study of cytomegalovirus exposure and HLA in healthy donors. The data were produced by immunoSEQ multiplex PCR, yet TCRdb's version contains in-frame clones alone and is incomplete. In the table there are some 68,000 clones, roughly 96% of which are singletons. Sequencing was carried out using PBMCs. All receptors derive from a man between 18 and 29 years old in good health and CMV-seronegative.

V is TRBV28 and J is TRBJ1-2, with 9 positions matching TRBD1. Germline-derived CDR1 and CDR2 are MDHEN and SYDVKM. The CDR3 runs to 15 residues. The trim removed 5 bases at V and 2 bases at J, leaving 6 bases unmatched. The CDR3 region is CASSRTGVGNYGYTF. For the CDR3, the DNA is TGTGCCAGCAGTCGGACAGGGGTAGGGAACTATGGCTACACCTTC.

Written as DNA, the CDR3 is TGTGCCAGCAGCTCCCGGGGAGGGGCCCCCTCTGGAAACACCATATATTTT. Translated, it gives CASSSRGGAPSGNTIYF. This rearrangement joins TRBV11-3 to TRBJ1-3; TRBD1 is a possible D gene (5 bases). The CDR3 extends over 17 amino acids. The V gene lost 4 bases and the J gene lost 0 bases, with 16 bases spanning the gap. Germline V gene data show CDR1 as SGHNT and CDR2 as YENEEA.

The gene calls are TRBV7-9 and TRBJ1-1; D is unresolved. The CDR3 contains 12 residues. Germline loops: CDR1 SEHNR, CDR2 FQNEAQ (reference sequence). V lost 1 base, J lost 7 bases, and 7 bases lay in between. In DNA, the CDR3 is TGTGCCAGCAGCTTAGGAAGAGATGAAGCTTTCTTT. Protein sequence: CASSLGRDEAFF.

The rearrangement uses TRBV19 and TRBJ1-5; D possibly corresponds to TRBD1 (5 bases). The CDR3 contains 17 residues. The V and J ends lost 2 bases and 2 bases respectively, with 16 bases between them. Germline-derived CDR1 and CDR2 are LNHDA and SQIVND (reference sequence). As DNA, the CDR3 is TGTGCCAGTAGTATATTAATTGGGGGGTTGGGCAATCAGCCCCAGCATTTT. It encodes CASSILIGGLGNQPQHF. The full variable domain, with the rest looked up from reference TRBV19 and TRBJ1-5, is DGGITQSPKYLFRKEGQNVTLSCEQNLNHDAMYWYRQDPGQGLRLIYYSQIVNDFQKGDIAEGYSVSREKKESFPLTVTSAQKNPTAFYLCASSILIGGLGNQPQHFGDGTRLSIL.

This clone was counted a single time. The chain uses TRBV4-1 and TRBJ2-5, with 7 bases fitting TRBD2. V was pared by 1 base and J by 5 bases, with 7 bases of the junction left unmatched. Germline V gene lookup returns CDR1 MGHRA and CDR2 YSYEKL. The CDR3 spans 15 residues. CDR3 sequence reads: CASSQVGLGAETQYF. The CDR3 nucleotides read TGCGCCAGCAGCCAAGTCGGACTAGGTGCGGAGACCCAGTACTTC.

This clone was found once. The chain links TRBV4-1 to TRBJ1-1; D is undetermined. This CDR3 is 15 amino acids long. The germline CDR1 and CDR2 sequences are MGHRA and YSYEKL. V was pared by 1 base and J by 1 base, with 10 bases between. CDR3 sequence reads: CASSQGQVSNTEAFF. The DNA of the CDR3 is TGCGCCAGCAGCCAAGGGCAGGTATCGAACACTGAAGCTTTCTTT.

The CDR3 nucleotides read TGTGCCAGCAGTCGCTCAGGAGGGCCCTACAATGAGCAGTTCTTC. This sequence encodes CASSRSGGPYNEQFF. The chain joins TRBV11-2 to TRBJ2-1; possible D gene TRBD2, 6 bases. CDR3 length equals 15 residues. Trimming shortened V by 6 bases and J by 2 bases, and 14 bases separated the two germline ends. Germline V gene sequence: CDR1 SGHAT, CDR2 FQNNGV.

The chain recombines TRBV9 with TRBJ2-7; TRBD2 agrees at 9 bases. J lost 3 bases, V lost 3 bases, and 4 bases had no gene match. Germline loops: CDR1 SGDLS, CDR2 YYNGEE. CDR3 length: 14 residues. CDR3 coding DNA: TGTGCCAGCAGCGCCGGACTAGCGAGCTACGAGCAGTACTTC. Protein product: CASSAGLASYEQYF.

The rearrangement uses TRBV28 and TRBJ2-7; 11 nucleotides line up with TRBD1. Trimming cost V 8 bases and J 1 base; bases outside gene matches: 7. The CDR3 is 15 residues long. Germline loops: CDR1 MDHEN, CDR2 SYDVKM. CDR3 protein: CASGTGGSPSYEQYF. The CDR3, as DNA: TGTGCCAGCGGGACAGGGGGTTCTCCTTCCTACGAGCAGTACTTC.

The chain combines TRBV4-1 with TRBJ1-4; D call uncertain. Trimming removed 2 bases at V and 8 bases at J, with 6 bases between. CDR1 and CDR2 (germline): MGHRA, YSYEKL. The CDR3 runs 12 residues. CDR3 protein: CASSQQQEKLFF. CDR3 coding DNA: TGCGCCAGCAGCCAACAACAGGAAAAACTGTTTTTT.

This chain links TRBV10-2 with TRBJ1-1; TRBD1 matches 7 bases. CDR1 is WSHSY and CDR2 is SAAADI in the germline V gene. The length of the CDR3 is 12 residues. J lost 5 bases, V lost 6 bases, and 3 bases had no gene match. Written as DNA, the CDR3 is TGCGCCAGCAGGGGACAGAATACTGAAGCTTTCTTT. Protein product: CASRGQNTEAFF.

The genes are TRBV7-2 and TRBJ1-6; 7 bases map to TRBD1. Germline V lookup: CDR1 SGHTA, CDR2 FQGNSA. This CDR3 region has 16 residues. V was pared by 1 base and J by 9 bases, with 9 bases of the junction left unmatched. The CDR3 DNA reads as TGTGCCAGCAGCTTAGACAGTCAGGGGGTGAGTTCACCCCTCCACTTT. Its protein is CASSLDSQGVSSPLHF.

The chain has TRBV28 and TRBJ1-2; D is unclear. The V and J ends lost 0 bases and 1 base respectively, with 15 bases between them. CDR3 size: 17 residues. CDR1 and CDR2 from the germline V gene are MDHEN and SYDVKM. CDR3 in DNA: TGTGCCAGCAGTTTATGGGAGGGCCGGTTACTTAACTATGGCTACACCTTC. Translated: CASSLWEGRLLNYGYTF.

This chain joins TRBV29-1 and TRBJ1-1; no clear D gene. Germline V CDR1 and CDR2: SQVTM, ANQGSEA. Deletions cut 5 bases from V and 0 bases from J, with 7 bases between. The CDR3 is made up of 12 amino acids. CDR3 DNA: TGCAGCGTTCCCGGGATGAACACTGAAGCTTTCTTT. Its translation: CSVPGMNTEAFF.

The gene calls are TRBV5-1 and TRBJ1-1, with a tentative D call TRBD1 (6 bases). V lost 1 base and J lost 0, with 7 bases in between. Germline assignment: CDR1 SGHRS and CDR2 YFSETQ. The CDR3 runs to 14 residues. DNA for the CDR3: TGCGCCAGCAGCTTGACAGGGATGAACACTGAAGCTTTCTTT. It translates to CASSLTGMNTEAFF.

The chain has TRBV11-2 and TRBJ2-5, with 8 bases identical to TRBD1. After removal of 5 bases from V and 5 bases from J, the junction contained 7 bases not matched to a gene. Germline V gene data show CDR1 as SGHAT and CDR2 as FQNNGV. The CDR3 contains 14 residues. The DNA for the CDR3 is TGTGCCAGCAGCCTGGACAGGGCTGTGGAGACCCAGTACTTC. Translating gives CASSLDRAVETQYF. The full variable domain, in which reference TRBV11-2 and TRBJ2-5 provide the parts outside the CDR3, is EAGVAQSPRYKIIEKRQSVAFWCNPISGHATLYWYQQILGQGPKLLIQFQNNGVVDDSQLPKDRFSAERLKGVDSTLKIQPAKLEDSAVYLCASSLDRAVETQYFGPGTRLLVL.

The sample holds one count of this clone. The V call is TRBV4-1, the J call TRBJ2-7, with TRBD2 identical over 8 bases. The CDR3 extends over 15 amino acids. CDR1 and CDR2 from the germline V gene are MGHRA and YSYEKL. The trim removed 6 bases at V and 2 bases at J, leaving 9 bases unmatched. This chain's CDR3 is CASRSGSGRAYEQYF. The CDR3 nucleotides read TGCGCCAGCAGGAGCGGGAGTGGTAGGGCCTACGAGCAGTACTTC.

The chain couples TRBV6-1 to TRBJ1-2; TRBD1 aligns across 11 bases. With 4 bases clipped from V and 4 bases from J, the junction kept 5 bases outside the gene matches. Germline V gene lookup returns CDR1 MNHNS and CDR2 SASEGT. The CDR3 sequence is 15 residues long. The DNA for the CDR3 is TGTGCCAGCAGTGTGGGACAGGGGGTAAGCTATGGCTACACCTTC. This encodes CASSVGQGVSYGYTF.

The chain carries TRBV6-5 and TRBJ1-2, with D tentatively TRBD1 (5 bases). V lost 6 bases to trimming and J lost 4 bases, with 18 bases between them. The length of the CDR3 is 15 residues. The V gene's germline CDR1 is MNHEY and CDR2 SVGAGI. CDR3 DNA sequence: TGTGCCAGCAGACCGCGGGGGGAACGGACCTATGGCTACACCTTC. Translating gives CASRPRGERTYGYTF.

The CDR3 DNA is TGTGCCAGCAGCCAAGTTCTGGGACAGGGGACCTACACCTTC. It codes for CASSQVLGQGTYTF. This sequence joins TRBV14 and TRBJ1-2; 10 bases map to TRBD1. The germline gives CDR1 SGHDN, CDR2 FVKESK. The CDR3 spans 14 residues. V lost 1 base and J lost 10; bases outside the gene matches: 6.

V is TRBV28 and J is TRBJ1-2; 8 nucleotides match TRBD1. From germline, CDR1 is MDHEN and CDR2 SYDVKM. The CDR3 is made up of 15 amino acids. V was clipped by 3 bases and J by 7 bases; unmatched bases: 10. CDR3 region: CASSFLDRGFGGYTF. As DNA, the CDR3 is TGTGCCAGCAGTTTCCTCGACAGGGGCTTCGGTGGCTACACCTTC.

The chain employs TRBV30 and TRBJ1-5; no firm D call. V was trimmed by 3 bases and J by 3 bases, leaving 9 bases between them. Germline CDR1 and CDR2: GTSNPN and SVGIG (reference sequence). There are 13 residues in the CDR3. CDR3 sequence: CAWSADSNQPQHF. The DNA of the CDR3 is TGTGCCTGGAGCGCAGATTCCAATCAGCCCCAGCATTTT.

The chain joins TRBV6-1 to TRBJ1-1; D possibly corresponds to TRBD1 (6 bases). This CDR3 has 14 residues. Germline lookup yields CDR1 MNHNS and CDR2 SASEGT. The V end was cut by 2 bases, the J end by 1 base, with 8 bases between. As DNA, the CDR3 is TGTGCCAGCAGTGAACGGACAGAGAACACTGAAGCTTTCTTT. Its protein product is CASSERTENTEAFF.

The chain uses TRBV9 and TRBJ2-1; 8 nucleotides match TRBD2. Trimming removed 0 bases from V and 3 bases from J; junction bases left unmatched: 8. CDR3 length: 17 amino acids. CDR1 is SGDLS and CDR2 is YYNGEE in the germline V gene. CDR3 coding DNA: TGTGCCAGCAGCGTAGGCGGGAACGGGAGGGTCTACAATGAGCAGTTCTTC. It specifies CASSVGGNGRVYNEQFF.

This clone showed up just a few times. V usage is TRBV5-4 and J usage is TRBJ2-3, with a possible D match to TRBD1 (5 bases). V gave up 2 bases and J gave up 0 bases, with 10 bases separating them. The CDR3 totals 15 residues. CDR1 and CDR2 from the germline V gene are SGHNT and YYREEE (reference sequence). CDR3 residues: CASSLDSSSTDTQYF. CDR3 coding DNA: TGTGCCAGCAGCTTAGACAGTTCTAGCACAGATACGCAGTATTTT.

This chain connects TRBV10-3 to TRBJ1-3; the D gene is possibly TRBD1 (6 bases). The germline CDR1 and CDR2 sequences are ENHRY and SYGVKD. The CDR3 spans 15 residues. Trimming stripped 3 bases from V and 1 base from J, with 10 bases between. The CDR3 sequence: CAISETGSSGNTIYF. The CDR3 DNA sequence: TGTGCCATCAGTGAAACAGGGTCTTCTGGAAACACCATATATTTT.

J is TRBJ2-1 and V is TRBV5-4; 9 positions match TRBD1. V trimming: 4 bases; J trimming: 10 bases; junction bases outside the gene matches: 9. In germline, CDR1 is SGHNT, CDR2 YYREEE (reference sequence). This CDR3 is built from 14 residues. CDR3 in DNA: TGTGCCAGCAGCCCGATGACAGGGGGGCGGGAGCAGTTCTTC. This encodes CASSPMTGGREQFF.

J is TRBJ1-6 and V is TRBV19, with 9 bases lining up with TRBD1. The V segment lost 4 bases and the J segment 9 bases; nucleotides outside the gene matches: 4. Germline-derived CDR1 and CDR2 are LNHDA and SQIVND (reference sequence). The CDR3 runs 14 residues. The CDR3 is CASSTTTGGSPLHF. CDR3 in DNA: TGTGCCAGTAGTACCACGACAGGGGGTTCACCCCTCCACTTT.

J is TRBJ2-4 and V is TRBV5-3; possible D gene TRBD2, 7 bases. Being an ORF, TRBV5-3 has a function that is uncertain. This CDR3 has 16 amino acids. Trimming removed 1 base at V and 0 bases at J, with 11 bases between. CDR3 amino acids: CARSLKAGAAKNIQYF. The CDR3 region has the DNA TGTGCCAGAAGCTTGAAGGCGGGGGCAGCCAAAAACATTCAGTACTTC.